This is a list of T cell receptor beta chains from one sample in a study of blood T cell repertoires in COVID-19. Method: immunoSEQ multiplex PCR; TCRdb's copy keeps in-frame clones and lacks some. The sample lists approximately 260,000 clones; 82% were seen once. The sample consisted of peripheral blood. All receptors come from a woman in her sixties or seventies with active or convalescent COVID-19. Both conserved end residues are part of each CDR3. The order of the fields is J gene, D gene, V gene, clone size, CDR3 length, CDR3 protein, CDR3 DNA. A D gene is named only where the DNA matches it firmly. The size entry is marked missing in some rows and otherwise reads once, few, many or a size class.

TRBJ2-3 | . | TRBV9 | . | 16 | CASSVEAGGSGDTQYF | TGTGCCAGCAGCGTAGAGGCAGGGGGGAGCGGAGATACGCAGTATTTT
TRBJ1-2 | . | TRBV30 | . | 14 | CAWTRGRANYGYTF | TGTGCCTGGACGCGGGGACGAGCTAACTATGGCTACACCTTC
TRBJ1-4 | . | TRBV6-5 | few | 13 | CASMGGTNEKLFF | TGTGCCAGCATGGGCGGGACTAATGAAAAACTGTTTTTT
TRBJ2-3 | TRBD1 | TRBV18 | . | 17 | CASSPRTGGASPDTQYF | TGTGCCAGCTCACCACGGACAGGGGGCGCATCCCCAGATACGCAGTATTTT
TRBJ2-5 | TRBD2 | TRBV18 | . | 16 | CASSPVTGGAQETQYF | TGTGCCAGCTCACCTGTTACCGGGGGGGCTCAAGAGACCCAGTACTTC
TRBJ2-5 | . | TRBV4-1 | . | 13 | CASSRTAQETQYF | TGCGCCAGCAGCCGGACAGCTCAAGAGACCCAGTACTTC
TRBJ1-4 | . | TRBV6-5 | . | 15 | CASSYGAQPREKLFF | TGTGCCAGCAGTTACGGGGCGCAGCCGAGGGAAAAACTGTTTTTT
TRBJ1-2 | . | TRBV27 | . | 13 | CASSYRDLGGYTF | TGTGCCAGCAGTTACAGGGATCTTGGTGGCTACACCTTC
TRBJ2-7 | . | TRBV30 | . | 16 | CAWREGQRTFLGEQYF | TGTGCCTGGAGGGAGGGACAGCGGACCTTTCTGGGCGAGCAGTACTTC
TRBJ1-5 | . | TRBV30 | . | 13 | CAWSARGSGPQHF | TGTGCCTGGAGTGCCCGGGGTTCGGGGCCCCAGCATTTT